This TCR beta chain was recorded in a study of spatial heterogeneity in lung cancer. MiXCR was run by TCRdb on the 5' RACE reads, yielding one entry per CDR3 protein. This sample has approximately 66,000 distinct CDR3 sequences, with about 6.3% found just once. Stated time point: sample taken at primary tumor resection. The CDR3 runs 16 residues. Germline V lookup: CDR1 SGHTA, CDR2 FQGNSA. Between the trimmed V and J ends, which lost 5 bases and 2 bases, there was a span of 16 bases. The sample here was PBMCs, taken at surgery. The chain is built from TRBV7-2 and TRBJ2-1, with D possibly being TRBD1 or TRBD2 (5 bases each). This receptor was identified in a female donor with early-stage non-small cell lung cancer. CDR3 coding DNA: TGTGCCAGCAGCCTCGTCCCCGGGACCACCTACAATGAGCAGTTCTTC. This gives the protein CASSLVPGTTYNEQFF.